Shown below are 23 T cell receptor beta chains from a single sample sequenced in a study of T cell repertoires in ileal Crohn's disease. Time point: neoterminal ileum biopsy at postoperative endoscopy, about 6 months after surgery. Produced via immunoSEQ multiplex PCR; TCRdb's table is partial and in-frame only. The table records about 13,000 clones, about 77% of them present only once. The sequenced sample was ileal tissue. These receptors were taken from an adult with Crohn's disease.

This clone was seen a handful of times. This chain uses TRBV25-1 with TRBJ1-1; D is unclear. V was cut by 8 bases and J by 0 bases, with 16 bases left in between. The CDR3 is 15 residues long. Germline CDR1 reads MGHDK; CDR2 reads SYGVNS. The CDR3 coding sequence is TGTGCCAGCGGGAGCGGGGAATGGATGAACACTGAAGCTTTCTTT. As protein: CASGSGEWMNTEAFF.

CDR3 amino acids: CASSEVAGGADTQYF. The CDR3 DNA reads TGTGCCAGCAGTGAGGTAGCGGGGGGGGCAGATACGCAGTATTTT. This chain links TRBV6-1 with TRBJ2-3; 11 bases line up with TRBD2. This CDR3 has 15 amino acids. In germline, CDR1 is MNHNS, CDR2 SASEGT. V shed 3 bases, J shed 4 bases, and the junction held 3 bases outside the gene matches.

In this sample, this clone turned up a few times. The chain uses TRBV15 and TRBJ2-1; 8 bases agree with TRBD2. CDR1 LNHNV and CDR2 YYDKDF come from the germline V gene (reference sequence). V trimming: 4 bases; J trimming: 5 bases; junction bases outside the gene matches: 7. CDR3 length: 15 amino acids. The CDR3 here is CATSKSGGANNEQFF. CDR3 DNA sequence: TGTGCCACCAGCAAGTCCGGGGGGGCGAACAATGAGCAGTTCTTC.

This chain uses TRBV6-6 with TRBJ1-5, with D perhaps TRBD1 (5 bases). CDR3 length: 16 amino acids. The V end was cut by 2 bases, the J end by 1 base, with 12 bases between. Germline CDR1 MNHNY, CDR2 SVGAGI (reference sequence). The CDR3 spells CASSYGRGGSNQPQHF. The CDR3 nucleotides read TGTGCCAGCAGTTACGGGAGGGGAGGGAGCAATCAGCCCCAGCATTTT.

The chain employs TRBV11-2 and TRBJ1-3, with a weak D call TRBD1 (6 bases). This CDR3 contains 16 residues. V gave up 0 bases and J gave up 2 bases, with 11 bases separating them. The germline V gene has CDR1 SGHAT and CDR2 FQNNGV. In nucleotides, the CDR3 is TGTGCCAGCAGCTTAGACGCAGGGGCTACTGGAAACACCATATATTTT. Its translation: CASSLDAGATGNTIYF.

The rearrangement links TRBV5-4 to TRBJ2-3; TRBD1 might be the D (6 bases). The CDR3 consists of 15 residues. CDR1 and CDR2 (germline): SGHNT, YYREEE (reference sequence). The V end was cut by 0 bases, the J end by 4 bases, with 12 bases between. CDR3 nucleotides: TGTGCCAGCAGCTTGGCCACAGGGTCCCCAGATACGCAGTATTTT. Its protein is CASSLATGSPDTQYF.

This chain uses TRBV7-8 with TRBJ2-1, with 7 nucleotides matching TRBD2. The V segment lost 1 base and the J segment 4 bases; nucleotides outside the gene matches: 4. The CDR3 is 15 amino acids. Germline lookup yields CDR1 SGHVS and CDR2 FQNEAQ. CDR3 DNA sequence: TGTGCCAGCAGCTTAGAACTAGCGCCGTACAATGAGCAGTTCTTC. Translating it yields CASSLELAPYNEQFF. Using reference TRBV7-8 and TRBJ2-1 for the parts outside the CDR3, the full variable domain is GAGVSQSPRYKVAKRGQDVALRCDPISGHVSLFWYQQALGQGPEFLTYFQNEAQLDKSGLPSDRFFAERPEGSVSTLKIQRTQQEDSAVYLCASSLELAPYNEQFFGPGTRLTVL.

V gene TRBV11-2 combines with J gene TRBJ2-5, with 9 bases that match TRBD1. The CDR3 is 15 amino acids. CDR1 is SGHAT, CDR2 FQNNGV, per germline. V trimming: 2 bases; J trimming: 1 base; junction bases outside the gene matches: 2. The CDR3 DNA is TGTGCCAGCAGCTTAAACAGGGGGCGCCAAGAGACCCAGTACTTC. Protein: CASSLNRGRQETQYF.

The CDR3 DNA reads TGTGCCAGCAGCGCCAAGGCGGGGAGAGGTGAAGCTTTCTTT. Encoded protein: CASSAKAGRGEAFF. The V call is TRBV9, the J call TRBJ1-1, with D uncertain. Trimming took off 3 bases at V and 7 bases at J, with 16 bases between the two ends. The CDR3 is 14 residues long. CDR1 SGDLS and CDR2 YYNGEE come from the germline V gene.

The sample holds a few counts of this clone. The V call is TRBV7-3, the J call TRBJ2-1; D perhaps matches TRBD1 (6 bases). This CDR3 comprises 16 residues. Deletions cut 4 bases from V and 6 bases from J, with 19 bases between. The germline V gene has CDR1 SGHTA and CDR2 FQGTGA. The CDR3 DNA follows: TGTGCCAGCAGCTCTCTTATCGGGACACAGTCCAATGAGCAGTTCTTC. Translated: CASSSLIGTQSNEQFF. The full variable domain, with the rest looked up from reference TRBV7-3 and TRBJ2-1, is GAGVSQTPSNKVTEKGKYVELRCDPISGHTALYWYRQSLGQGPEFLIYFQGTGAADDSGLPNDRFFAVRPEGSVSTLKIQRTERGDSAVYLCASSSLIGTQSNEQFFGPGTRLTVL.

This clone was recorded a few times. The CDR3 region is CASSHGGAGYTF. As DNA, the CDR3 is TGTGCCAGCAGCCACGGAGGGGCCGGCTACACCTTC. The genes are TRBV14 and TRBJ1-2; possible D gene TRBD1, 5 bases. Germline lookup yields CDR1 SGHDN and CDR2 FVKESK. Trimming shortened V by 3 bases and J by 8 bases, and 10 bases separated the two germline ends. The CDR3 length is 12 residues. The full variable domain, rest sourced from reference TRBV14 and TRBJ1-2, is EAGVTQFPSHSVIEKGQTVTLRCDPISGHDNLYWYRRVMGKEIKFLLHFVKESKQDESGMPNNRFLAERTGGTYSTLKVQPAELEDSGVYFCASSHGGAGYTFGSGTRLTVV.

In this sample, this clone turned up once. The chain combines TRBV5-1 with TRBJ1-5; 9 positions agree with TRBD1. CDR3 size: 14 residues. CDR1 SGHRS and CDR2 YFSETQ come from the germline V gene. With 4 bases clipped from V and 6 bases from J, the junction kept 5 bases outside the gene matches. The CDR3 reads CASSPGQGGQPQHF. CDR3 coding DNA: TGCGCCAGCAGCCCGGGACAGGGCGGTCAGCCCCAGCATTTT. The full variable domain, in which reference TRBV5-1 and TRBJ1-5 provide the parts outside the CDR3, is KAGVTQTPRYLIKTRGQQVTLSCSPISGHRSVSWYQQTPGQGLQFLFEYFSETQRNKGNFPGRFSGRQFSNSRSEMNVSTLELGDSALYLCASSPGQGGQPQHFGDGTRLSIL.

The V and J genes are TRBV5-1 and TRBJ2-2; maybe TRBD2 (5 bases). The CDR3 sequence is 13 residues long. The V end lost 6 bases, the J end lost 6 bases, and 12 bases lay between the germline ends. The germline V gene encodes CDR1 SGHRS and CDR2 YFSETQ. CDR3 sequence: CASKSGIAGELFF. Here the CDR3 DNA reads TGCGCCAGCAAAAGCGGTATCGCCGGGGAGCTGTTTTTT. Using reference TRBV5-1 and TRBJ2-2 for the parts outside the CDR3, the full variable domain is KAGVTQTPRYLIKTRGQQVTLSCSPISGHRSVSWYQQTPGQGLQFLFEYFSETQRNKGNFPGRFSGRQFSNSRSEMNVSTLELGDSALYLCASKSGIAGELFFGEGSRLTVL.

This sequence joins TRBV5-1 and TRBJ1-2, with D tentatively TRBD1 (6 bases). Germline CDR1 is SGHRS and CDR2 is YFSETQ. V lost 7 bases to trimming and J lost 3 bases, with 19 bases between them. CDR3 length: 15 amino acids. The CDR3 loop reads CASFGGPGDDYGYTF. CDR3 nucleotide sequence: TGCGCCAGCTTCGGAGGTCCAGGGGATGACTATGGCTACACCTTC. Looking up the rest from reference TRBV5-1 and TRBJ1-2 gives the full variable domain: KAGVTQTPRYLIKTRGQQVTLSCSPISGHRSVSWYQQTPGQGLQFLFEYFSETQRNKGNFPGRFSGRQFSNSRSEMNVSTLELGDSALYLCASFGGPGDDYGYTFGSGTRLTVV.

This clone came up once. This chain connects TRBV4-2 to TRBJ2-5; perhaps TRBD2 as D (5 bases). Germline assignment: CDR1 LGHNA and CDR2 YNFKEQ. The CDR3 runs to 16 residues. Trimming pared 0 bases from V and 2 bases from J, leaving 13 bases between. The DNA of the CDR3 is TGTGCCAGCAGCCAAGAATCGGGAAACCCTCAAGAGACCCAGTACTTC. Amino acids: CASSQESGNPQETQYF.

This clone was counted a few times. This chain connects TRBV5-1 to TRBJ2-7, with TRBD1 matching 7 bases. The ends lost 4 bases at V and 2 bases at J; junction bases unmatched: 3. The length of the CDR3 is 13 residues. Per the germline V gene, CDR1 is SGHRS and CDR2 is YFSETQ. CDR3 DNA: TGCGCCAGCAGCACGGACAGGCCCTACGAGCAGTACTTC. Protein sequence: CASSTDRPYEQYF.

The chain links TRBV19 to TRBJ1-4; possible D gene TRBD1, 6 bases. Germline CDR1 reads LNHDA; CDR2 reads SQIVND (reference sequence). Between the trimmed V and J ends, which lost 3 bases and 0 bases, there was a span of 14 bases. The CDR3 has 17 residues. The CDR3 nucleotides are TGTGCCAGTAGTATTGGGGGCAGTCGTGCAACTAATGAAAAACTGTTTTTT. Residues: CASSIGGSRATNEKLFF.

The J gene is TRBJ1-2, the V gene TRBV19; D gene uncertain. This CDR3 comprises 11 residues. Germline loops: CDR1 LNHDA, CDR2 SQIVND (reference sequence). The V gene lost 4 bases and the J gene lost 7 bases, with 7 bases spanning the gap. The DNA of the CDR3 is TGTGCCAGTAGTACAGATCTTGGCTACACCTTC. Amino acid sequence: CASSTDLGYTF.

V gene TRBV6-5 combines with J gene TRBJ2-7, with a possible D match to TRBD1 (6 bases). Germline V gives CDR1 MNHEY, CDR2 SVGAGI. This CDR3 comprises 11 residues. V lost 7 bases and J 6 bases, leaving 10 bases between the germline ends. In DNA, the CDR3 is TGTGCCAGCAAACAGGGTCGCGAGCAGTACTTC. It yields the protein CASKQGREQYF.

For the CDR3, the DNA is TGCGCCAGCAGTGAGAGTAAGAGTTCACCCCTCCACTTT. Residues: CASSESKSSPLHF. The V gene is TRBV10-1, the J gene TRBJ1-6, with D uncertain. This CDR3 spans 13 amino acids. Germline V gene data show CDR1 as WNHNN and CDR2 as SYGVQD (reference sequence). Trimming removed 2 bases from V and 9 bases from J, with 8 bases in between.

The chain employs TRBV5-1 and TRBJ2-7, with 7 bases lining up with TRBD1. The V gene's germline CDR1 is SGHRS and CDR2 YFSETQ. The CDR3 is 16 amino acids. After removal of 0 bases from V and 2 bases from J, the junction contained 8 bases not matched to a gene. CDR3 nucleotide sequence: TGCGCCAGCAGCTTGGGGGGACAGAAACCGACCTACGAGCAGTACTTC. It translates to CASSLGGQKPTYEQYF.

The chain combines TRBV5-1 with TRBJ2-4; 7 bases agree with TRBD2. Per the germline V gene, CDR1 is SGHRS and CDR2 is YFSETQ. V lost 4 bases to trimming and J lost 0 bases; unmatched junction nucleotides: 10. This CDR3 has 17 amino acids. CDR3 protein: CASSDTLAALAKNIQYF. In nucleotides, the CDR3 is TGCGCCAGCAGCGACACTCTAGCGGCCTTAGCCAAAAACATTCAGTACTTC.

J is TRBJ2-2 and V is TRBV10-1; D might be TRBD1 (6 bases). Trimming removed 7 bases from V and 3 bases from J, with 9 bases in between. The CDR3 has 13 amino acids. CDR1 is WNHNN and CDR2 is SYGVQD in the germline V gene (reference sequence). Here the CDR3 DNA reads TGCGCCAGCAACGAGGGGGACACCGGGGAGCTGTTTTTT. It is translated as CASNEGDTGELFF.